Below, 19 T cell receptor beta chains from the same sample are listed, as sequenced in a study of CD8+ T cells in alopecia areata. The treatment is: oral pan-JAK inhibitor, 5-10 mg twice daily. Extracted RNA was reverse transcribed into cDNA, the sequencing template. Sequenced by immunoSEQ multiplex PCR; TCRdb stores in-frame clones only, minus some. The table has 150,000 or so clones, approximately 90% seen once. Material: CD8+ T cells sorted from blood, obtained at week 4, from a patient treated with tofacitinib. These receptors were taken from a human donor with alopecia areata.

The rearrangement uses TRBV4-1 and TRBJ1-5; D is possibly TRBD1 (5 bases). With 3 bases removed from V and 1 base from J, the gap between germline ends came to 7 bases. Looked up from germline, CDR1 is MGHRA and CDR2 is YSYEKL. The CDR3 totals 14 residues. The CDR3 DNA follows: TGCGCCAGCAGCCATGGGGGGAGCAATCAGCCCCAGCATTTT. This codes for CASSHGGSNQPQHF.

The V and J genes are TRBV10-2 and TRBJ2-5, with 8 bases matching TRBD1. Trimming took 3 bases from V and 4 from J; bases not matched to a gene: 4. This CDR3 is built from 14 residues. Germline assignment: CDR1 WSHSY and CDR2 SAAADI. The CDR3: CASSDSGGPETQYF. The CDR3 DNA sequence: TGCGCCAGCAGTGATTCAGGGGGCCCAGAGACCCAGTACTTC.

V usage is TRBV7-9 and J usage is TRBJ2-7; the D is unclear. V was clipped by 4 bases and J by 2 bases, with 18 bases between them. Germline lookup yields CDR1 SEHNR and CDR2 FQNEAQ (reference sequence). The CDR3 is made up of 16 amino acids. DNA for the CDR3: TGTGCCAGCAGCTCGAGCTCTGGGCAGCTACCCTACGAGCAGTACTTC. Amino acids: CASSSSSGQLPYEQYF.

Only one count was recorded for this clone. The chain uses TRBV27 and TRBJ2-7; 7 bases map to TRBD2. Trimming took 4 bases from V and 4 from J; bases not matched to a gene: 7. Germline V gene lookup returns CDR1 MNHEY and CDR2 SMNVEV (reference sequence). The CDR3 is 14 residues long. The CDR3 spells CASSSRTSNYEQYF. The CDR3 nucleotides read TGTGCCAGCAGTTCAAGGACTAGTAATTACGAGCAGTACTTC.

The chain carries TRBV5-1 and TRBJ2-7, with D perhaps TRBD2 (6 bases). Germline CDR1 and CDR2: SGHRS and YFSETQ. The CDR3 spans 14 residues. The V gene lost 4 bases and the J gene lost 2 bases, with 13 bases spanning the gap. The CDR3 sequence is CASSIGTLTYEQYF. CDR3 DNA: TGCGCCAGCAGCATCGGGACTCTAACCTACGAGCAGTACTTC.

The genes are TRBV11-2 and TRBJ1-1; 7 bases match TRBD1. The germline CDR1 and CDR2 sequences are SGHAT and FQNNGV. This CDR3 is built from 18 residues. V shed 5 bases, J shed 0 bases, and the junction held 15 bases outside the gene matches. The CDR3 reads CASSPLGTAHIMNTEAFF. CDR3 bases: TGTGCCAGCAGCCCGCTGGGGACAGCGCATATCATGAACACTGAAGCTTTCTTT. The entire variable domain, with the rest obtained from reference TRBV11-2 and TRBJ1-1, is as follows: EAGVAQSPRYKIIEKRQSVAFWCNPISGHATLYWYQQILGQGPKLLIQFQNNGVVDDSQLPKDRFSAERLKGVDSTLKIQPAKLEDSAVYLCASSPLGTAHIMNTEAFFGQGTRLTVV.

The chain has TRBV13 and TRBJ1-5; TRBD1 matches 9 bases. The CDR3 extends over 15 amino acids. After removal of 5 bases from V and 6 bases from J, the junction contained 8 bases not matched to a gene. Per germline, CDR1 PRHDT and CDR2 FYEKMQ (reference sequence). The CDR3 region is CASSKGTGPSQPQHF. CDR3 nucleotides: TGTGCCAGCAGCAAAGGGACAGGGCCGAGTCAGCCCCAGCATTTT. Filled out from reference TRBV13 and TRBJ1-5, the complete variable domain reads AAGVIQSPRHLIKEKRETATLKCYPIPRHDTVYWYQQGPGQDPQFLISFYEKMQSDKGSIPDRFSAQQFSDYHSELNMSSLELGDSALYFCASSKGTGPSQPQHFGDGTRLSIL.

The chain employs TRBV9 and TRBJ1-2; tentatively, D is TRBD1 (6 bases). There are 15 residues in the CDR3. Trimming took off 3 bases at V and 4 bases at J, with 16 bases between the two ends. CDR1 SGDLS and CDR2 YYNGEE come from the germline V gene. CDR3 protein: CASSDVTGPGYGYTF. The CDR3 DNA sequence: TGTGCCAGCAGCGACGTTACAGGGCCCGGCTATGGCTACACCTTC.

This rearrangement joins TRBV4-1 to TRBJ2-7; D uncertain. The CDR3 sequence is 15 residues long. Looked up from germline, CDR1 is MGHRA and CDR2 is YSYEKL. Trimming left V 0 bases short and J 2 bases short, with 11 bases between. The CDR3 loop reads CASSQDRMATYEQYF. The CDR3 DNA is TGCGCCAGCAGCCAAGATCGTATGGCCACCTACGAGCAGTACTTC.

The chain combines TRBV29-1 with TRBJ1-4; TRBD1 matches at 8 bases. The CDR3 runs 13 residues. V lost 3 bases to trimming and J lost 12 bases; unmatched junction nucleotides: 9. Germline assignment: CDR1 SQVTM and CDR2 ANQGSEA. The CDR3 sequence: CSVDFNGQGELFF. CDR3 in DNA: TGCAGCGTTGATTTCAACGGACAGGGTGAACTGTTTTTT.

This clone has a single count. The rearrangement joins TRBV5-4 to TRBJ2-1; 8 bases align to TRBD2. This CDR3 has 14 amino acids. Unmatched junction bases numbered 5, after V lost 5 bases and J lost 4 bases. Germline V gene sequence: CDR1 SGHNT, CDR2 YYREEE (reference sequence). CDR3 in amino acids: CASSSRGGYNEQFF. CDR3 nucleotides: TGTGCCAGCAGTTCCCGGGGGGGTTACAATGAGCAGTTCTTC.

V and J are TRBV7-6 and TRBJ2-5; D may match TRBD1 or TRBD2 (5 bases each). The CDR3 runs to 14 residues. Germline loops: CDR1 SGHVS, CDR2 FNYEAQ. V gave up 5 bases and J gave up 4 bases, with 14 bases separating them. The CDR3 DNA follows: TGTGCCAGCAGCCCAGTAGTTGGGGGAGAGACCCAGTACTTC. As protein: CASSPVVGGETQYF.

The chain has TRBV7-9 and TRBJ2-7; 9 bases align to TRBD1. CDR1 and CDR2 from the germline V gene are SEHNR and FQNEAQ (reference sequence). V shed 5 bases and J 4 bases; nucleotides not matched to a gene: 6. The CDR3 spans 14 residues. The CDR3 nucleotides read TGTGCCAGCAGCCATGTCGGACAGGGGTACGAGCAGTACTTC. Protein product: CASSHVGQGYEQYF.

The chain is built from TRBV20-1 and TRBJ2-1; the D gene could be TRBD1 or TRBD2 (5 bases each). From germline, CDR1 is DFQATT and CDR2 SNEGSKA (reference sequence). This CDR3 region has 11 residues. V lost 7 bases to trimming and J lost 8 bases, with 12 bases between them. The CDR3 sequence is CSVPGLDEQFF. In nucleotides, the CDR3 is TGCAGTGTCCCGGGGCTGGATGAGCAGTTCTTC.

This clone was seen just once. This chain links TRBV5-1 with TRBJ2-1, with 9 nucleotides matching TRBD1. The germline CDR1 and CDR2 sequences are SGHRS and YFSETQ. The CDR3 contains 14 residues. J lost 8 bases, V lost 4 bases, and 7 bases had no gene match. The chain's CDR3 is CASSIGQGSDEQFF. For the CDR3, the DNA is TGCGCCAGCAGCATCGGACAGGGGTCGGATGAGCAGTTCTTC.

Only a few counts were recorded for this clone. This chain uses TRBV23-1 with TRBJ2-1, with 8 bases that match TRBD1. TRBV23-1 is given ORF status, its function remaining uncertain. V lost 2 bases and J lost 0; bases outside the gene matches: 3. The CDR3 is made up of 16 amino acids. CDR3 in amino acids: CASSQGQGSSYNEQFF. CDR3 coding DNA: TGCGCCAGCAGTCAAGGACAGGGTAGCTCCTACAATGAGCAGTTCTTC.

CDR3 protein: CASSDRDPVRYGYTF. CDR3 in DNA: TGCGCCAGCAGTGATAGGGACCCCGTCCGCTATGGCTACACCTTC. The rearrangement links TRBV10-2 to TRBJ1-2; a possible D gene is TRBD1 (5 bases). CDR3 size: 15 residues. Germline CDR1 WSHSY, CDR2 SAAADI. The V gene lost 3 bases and the J gene lost 4 bases, with 15 bases spanning the gap.

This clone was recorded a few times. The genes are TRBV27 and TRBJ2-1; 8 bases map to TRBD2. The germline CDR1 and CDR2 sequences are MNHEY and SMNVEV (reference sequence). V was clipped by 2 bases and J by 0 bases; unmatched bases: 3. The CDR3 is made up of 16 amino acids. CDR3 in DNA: TGTGCCAGCAGTTTAAGGACTAGCCACTCCTACAATGAGCAGTTCTTC. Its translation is CASSLRTSHSYNEQFF.

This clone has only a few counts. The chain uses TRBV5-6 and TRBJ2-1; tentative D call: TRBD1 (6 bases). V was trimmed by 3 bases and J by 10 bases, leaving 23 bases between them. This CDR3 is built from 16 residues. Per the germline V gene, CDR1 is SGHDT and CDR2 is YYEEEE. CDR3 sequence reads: CASSSIRDTTPLEQFF. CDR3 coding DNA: TGTGCCAGCAGCTCAATCCGGGACACGACCCCGTTGGAGCAGTTCTTC.